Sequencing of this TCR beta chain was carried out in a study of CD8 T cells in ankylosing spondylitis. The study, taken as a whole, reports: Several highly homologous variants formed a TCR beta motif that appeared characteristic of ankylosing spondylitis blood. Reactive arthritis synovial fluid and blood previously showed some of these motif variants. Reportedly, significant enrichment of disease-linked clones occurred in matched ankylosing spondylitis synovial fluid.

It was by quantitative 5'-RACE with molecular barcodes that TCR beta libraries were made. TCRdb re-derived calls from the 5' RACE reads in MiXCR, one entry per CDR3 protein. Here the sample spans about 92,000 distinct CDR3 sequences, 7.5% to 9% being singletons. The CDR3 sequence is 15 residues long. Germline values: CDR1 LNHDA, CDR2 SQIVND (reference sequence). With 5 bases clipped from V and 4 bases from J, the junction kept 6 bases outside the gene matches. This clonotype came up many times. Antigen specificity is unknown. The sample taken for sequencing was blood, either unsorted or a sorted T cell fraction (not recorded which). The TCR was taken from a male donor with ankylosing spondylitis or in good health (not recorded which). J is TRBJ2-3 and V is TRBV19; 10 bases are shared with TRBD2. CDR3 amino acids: CASSETSGDPDTQYF. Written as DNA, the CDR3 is TGTGCCAGTAGTGAAACTAGCGGGGATCCAGATACGCAGTATTTT. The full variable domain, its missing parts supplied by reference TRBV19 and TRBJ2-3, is DGGITQSPKYLFRKEGQNVTLSCEQNLNHDAMYWYRQDPGQGLRLIYYSQIVNDFQKGDIAEGYSVSREKKESFPLTVTSAQKNPTAFYLCASSETSGDPDTQYFGPGTRLTVL.